The rows below give T cell receptor beta chains drawn from one sample of a study of cytomegalovirus exposure and HLA in healthy donors. Some clones are missing from TCRdb's copy, which holds only in-frame ones; the method was immunoSEQ multiplex PCR. The table includes 130,000 to 150,000 clones, approximately 74% detected once. Specimen: PBMCs. Every receptor here comes from a man aged 18 to 30 in good health and CMV-seropositive. The CDR3 runs from the conserved cysteine through the conserved F or W. The order of the fields is J gene, D gene, V gene, clone size, CDR3 length, CDR3 DNA, CDR3 protein. D genes are given only for firm matches. Only some rows state a clone size, as once, few, many or a class for expanded clones.

j_call: TRBJ1-4
d_call: TRBD1
v_call: TRBV5-1
clone_size: NA
cdr3_length: 16
cdr3_nt: TGCGCCAGCAGCCTCTTAGGGACAGCTTCTAATGAAAAACTGTTTTTT
cdr3_aa: CASSLLGTASNEKLFF

j_call: TRBJ2-2
d_call: TRBD2
v_call: TRBV6-6
clone_size: NA
cdr3_length: 15
cdr3_nt: TGTGCCTGTAAAGTACTAGCGGGTAACACCGGGGAGCTGTTTTTT
cdr3_aa: CACKVLAGNTGELFF

j_call: TRBJ2-2
d_call: NA
v_call: TRBV18
clone_size: NA
cdr3_length: 13
cdr3_nt: TGTGCCAGCTCAGCAGGGGACACCGGGGAGCTGTTTTTT
cdr3_aa: CASSAGDTGELFF

j_call: TRBJ2-5
d_call: TRBD1
v_call: TRBV11-1
clone_size: NA
cdr3_length: 13
cdr3_nt: TGTGCCAGCAGGCCGGGACAGGGAGAGACCCAGTACTTC
cdr3_aa: CASRPGQGETQYF

j_call: TRBJ2-5
d_call: NA
v_call: TRBV27
clone_size: NA
cdr3_length: 12
cdr3_nt: TGTGCCAGCAGCCCCCCCCCTGAGACCCAGTACTTC
cdr3_aa: CASSPPPETQYF

j_call: TRBJ1-1
d_call: NA
v_call: TRBV2
clone_size: NA
cdr3_length: 14
cdr3_nt: TGTGCCAGCAGCGCCTCGAGAGGGTACACTGAAGCTTTCTTT
cdr3_aa: CASSASRGYTEAFF

j_call: TRBJ2-7
d_call: NA
v_call: TRBV6-5
clone_size: NA
cdr3_length: 14
cdr3_nt: TGTGCCAGCAGCCCAGACGGGAGTGCCTACGAGCAGTACTTC
cdr3_aa: CASSPDGSAYEQYF

j_call: TRBJ2-5
d_call: TRBD2
v_call: TRBV19
clone_size: NA
cdr3_length: 13
cdr3_nt: TGTGCCAGTAGTACCCCCGGGGGGGTGACCCAGTACTTC
cdr3_aa: CASSTPGGVTQYF

j_call: TRBJ1-5
d_call: NA
v_call: TRBV7-8
clone_size: NA
cdr3_length: 17
cdr3_nt: TGTGCCAGCAGCTTAGCGGTGGGCAGGGTGAGTAATCAGCCCCAGCATTTT
cdr3_aa: CASSLAVGRVSNQPQHF

j_call: TRBJ2-7
d_call: TRBD1
v_call: TRBV19
clone_size: NA
cdr3_length: 19
cdr3_nt: TGTGCCAGTAGTATTCGAGGGACAGGGCCGATTTCGACCGTCTACGAGCAGTACTTC
cdr3_aa: CASSIRGTGPISTVYEQYF

j_call: TRBJ2-1
d_call: TRBD2
v_call: TRBV7-2
clone_size: NA
cdr3_length: 14
cdr3_nt: TGTGCCAGCAGCTTAAATGGGGGGGGAGATGAGCAGTTCTTC
cdr3_aa: CASSLNGGGDEQFF

j_call: TRBJ2-2
d_call: TRBD2
v_call: TRBV5-6
clone_size: NA
cdr3_length: 17
cdr3_nt: TGTGCCAGCAGCTTGGGGCTAGCGGGGGGGCCCTTCGGGGAGCTGTTTTTT
cdr3_aa: CASSLGLAGGPFGELFF

j_call: TRBJ2-1
d_call: TRBD2
v_call: TRBV7-3
clone_size: NA
cdr3_length: 19
cdr3_nt: TGTGCCAGCAGCTTAATCCCCGGACTAGCGGGAGGATCCTACAATGAGCAGTTCTTC
cdr3_aa: CASSLIPGLAGGSYNEQFF

j_call: TRBJ1-2
d_call: NA
v_call: TRBV28
clone_size: NA
cdr3_length: 12
cdr3_nt: TGTGCCAGCAGTTTCGGGGGGGCAGAGTACACCTTC
cdr3_aa: CASSFGGAEYTF

j_call: TRBJ1-1
d_call: NA
v_call: TRBV9
clone_size: NA
cdr3_length: 18
cdr3_nt: TGTGCCAGCAGCGTAGTAAGAGGGCTACAGGGAAAGAACACTGAAGCTTTCTTT
cdr3_aa: CASSVVRGLQGKNTEAFF

j_call: TRBJ2-2
d_call: NA
v_call: TRBV6-5
clone_size: NA
cdr3_length: 15
cdr3_nt: TGTGCCAGCAGTTACTCGCGGGAGAACACCGGGGAGCTGTTTTTT
cdr3_aa: CASSYSRENTGELFF

j_call: TRBJ2-4
d_call: NA
v_call: TRBV10-1
clone_size: NA
cdr3_length: 16
cdr3_nt: TGCGCCAGCAGTGAGTCATCGGGTGGAGGAATAAACATTCAGTACTTC
cdr3_aa: CASSESSGGGINIQYF

j_call: TRBJ2-7
d_call: NA
v_call: TRBV4-1
clone_size: few
cdr3_length: 12
cdr3_nt: TGCGCCAGCAGCCAAGGAGGGTACGAGCAGTACTTC
cdr3_aa: CASSQGGYEQYF

j_call: TRBJ1-6
d_call: TRBD1
v_call: TRBV5-4
clone_size: NA
cdr3_length: 13
cdr3_nt: TGTGCCAGCAGCTTTGAACAGGGGAGCACCCTCCACTTT
cdr3_aa: CASSFEQGSTLHF

j_call: TRBJ1-1
d_call: NA
v_call: TRBV6-5
clone_size: NA
cdr3_length: 13
cdr3_nt: TGTGCCAGCAGGGGGCTCATGAACACTGAAGCTTTCTTT
cdr3_aa: CASRGLMNTEAFF

j_call: TRBJ1-5
d_call: NA
v_call: TRBV15
clone_size: NA
cdr3_length: 15
cdr3_nt: TGTGCCACCAGCAGAGACCCAGGGCGCAATCAGCCCCAGCATTTT
cdr3_aa: CATSRDPGRNQPQHF

j_call: TRBJ2-3
d_call: NA
v_call: TRBV7-2
clone_size: NA
cdr3_length: 16
cdr3_nt: TGTGCCAGCAGCCTACGTAGACAGGTGTACGCAGATACGCAGTATTTT
cdr3_aa: CASSLRRQVYADTQYF

j_call: TRBJ2-3
d_call: TRBD2
v_call: TRBV11-3
clone_size: few
cdr3_length: 16
cdr3_nt: TGTGCCAGCAGCCTACGGACTAGCGGCAGCACAGATACGCAGTATTTT
cdr3_aa: CASSLRTSGSTDTQYF

j_call: TRBJ2-5
d_call: NA
v_call: TRBV11-3
clone_size: NA
cdr3_length: 13
cdr3_nt: TGTGCCAGCAGTCGGAGCCCGGGGGAGACCCAGTACTTC
cdr3_aa: CASSRSPGETQYF

j_call: TRBJ2-7
d_call: NA
v_call: TRBV19
clone_size: NA
cdr3_length: 14
cdr3_nt: TGTGCCAGTAGTATAGTACTAGGCCGGGAGGAGCAGTACTTC
cdr3_aa: CASSIVLGREEQYF

j_call: TRBJ1-4
d_call: TRBD1
v_call: TRBV27
clone_size: NA
cdr3_length: 18
cdr3_nt: TGTGCCAGCAGTTCACGTCCGGGACAGGGTGCAACTAATGAAAAACTGTTTTTT
cdr3_aa: CASSSRPGQGATNEKLFF

j_call: TRBJ2-7
d_call: NA
v_call: TRBV27
clone_size: NA
cdr3_length: 13
cdr3_nt: TGTGCCAGCAGTTTTCTTCTGTCCCACGAGCAGTACTTC
cdr3_aa: CASSFLLSHEQYF

j_call: TRBJ1-4
d_call: TRBD1
v_call: TRBV5-1
clone_size: NA
cdr3_length: 14
cdr3_nt: TGCGCCAGCAGCTTTGGGGCAGGGGGGGAAAAACTGTTTTTT
cdr3_aa: CASSFGAGGEKLFF

j_call: TRBJ1-2
d_call: NA
v_call: TRBV25-1
clone_size: NA
cdr3_length: 13
cdr3_nt: TGTGCCAGCAGTGAATGGGAGGGAAGAGGCTACACCTTC
cdr3_aa: CASSEWEGRGYTF